The clone carrying this T cell receptor beta chain was recorded once. Generated by immunoSEQ multiplex PCR, the TCRdb table keeps only in-frame clones and is missing some. The sample has about 53,000 clones, 70% to 85% seen once. This entry belongs to a study of OX40 agonist ivuxolimab in advanced cancers. Trimming took off 0 bases at V and 4 bases at J, with 7 bases between the two ends. The CDR3 is 13 amino acids. In germline, CDR1 is SGHNT, CDR2 YYREEE (reference sequence). The TCR originated in an adult with an advanced solid tumor such as melanoma, head and neck, liver or kidney cancer. This material consisted of CD4+ or CD8+ T cells sorted from blood, taken in a trial of the OX40 agonist ivuxolimab. V is TRBV5-4 and J is TRBJ1-1; D gene ambiguous. CDR3 bases: TGTGCCAGCAGCTTGGTGGGGAGCACTGAAGCTTTCTTT. It is translated as CASSLVGSTEAFF.